These 10 T cell receptor beta chains were sequenced from one sample in a study of blood T cell repertoires in COVID-19. Profiled with immunoSEQ multiplex PCR; TCRdb holds only in-frame clones, not every one. The table records approximately 150,000 clones, approximately 87% of them present only once. Material: peripheral blood. Every receptor here comes from a woman aged 45-59 years with active or convalescent COVID-19.

The sample holds one count of this clone. V gene TRBV7-9 combines with J gene TRBJ1-2; D not certain. There are 19 residues in the CDR3. Trimming took off 4 bases at V and 0 bases at J, with 24 bases between the two ends. Per the germline V gene, CDR1 is SEHNR and CDR2 is FQNEAQ (reference sequence). The CDR3 DNA reads TGTGCCAGCAGCTCTCAAGCTTTAGGTCCGGAGAGAGCTAACTATGGCTACACCTTC. Its translation is CASSSQALGPERANYGYTF.

The chain is built from TRBV7-9 and TRBJ1-2; D might be TRBD1 (5 bases). This CDR3 spans 14 amino acids. V lost 1 base and J 8 bases, leaving 14 bases between the germline ends. Germline loops: CDR1 SEHNR, CDR2 FQNEAQ (reference sequence). The CDR3 loop is CASSLGPGGRGYTF. CDR3 coding DNA: TGTGCCAGCAGCTTAGGTCCGGGGGGTAGAGGCTACACCTTC.

The chain carries TRBV5-4 and TRBJ1-6, with D possibly matching TRBD1 (5 bases). The CDR3 is 14 amino acids. Germline CDR1 is SGHNT and CDR2 is YYREEE (reference sequence). The V end was cut by 0 bases, the J end by 4 bases, with 5 bases between. DNA for the CDR3: TGTGCCAGCAGCTTGGGACAGTATAATTCACCCCTCCACTTT. It codes for CASSLGQYNSPLHF.

This chain uses TRBV4-2 with TRBJ1-2, with 9 positions matching TRBD1. CDR1 is LGHNA, CDR2 YNFKEQ, per germline. Trimming at V came to 2 bases and at J to 3 bases, leaving 10 bases not matched to a gene. This CDR3 spans 17 amino acids. This CDR3 is CASSQPRTGVFDYGYTF. In DNA, the CDR3 is TGTGCCAGCAGCCAACCGAGGACAGGGGTTTTTGACTATGGCTACACCTTC.

The rearrangement links TRBV6-1 to TRBJ2-5; 7 nucleotides align to TRBD2. CDR3 length: 16 residues. The V gene end was trimmed by 3 bases and the J gene end by 9 bases; junction bases not matched to a gene: 16. The germline V gene encodes CDR1 MNHNS and CDR2 SASEGT. The CDR3, as DNA: TGTGCCAGCAGTGACGAGCTAGCGGCCTCAAGTTGGGCCCAGTACTTC. Its translation: CASSDELAASSWAQYF.

The chain uses TRBV27 and TRBJ1-5, with 8 bases fitting TRBD1. Germline CDR1 and CDR2: MNHEY and SMNVEV (reference sequence). The CDR3 sequence is 15 residues long. The V segment lost 8 bases and the J segment 1 base; nucleotides outside the gene matches: 7. CDR3 nucleotide sequence: TGTGCCAGCCTAAAACAGGGGGTAAGCAATCAGCCCCAGCATTTT. Its protein product is CASLKQGVSNQPQHF.

The count of this clone is one. V gene TRBV4-1 combines with J gene TRBJ1-5, with D uncertain. The CDR3 has 15 amino acids. Trimming took 6 bases from V and 2 from J, leaving 14 bases between them. Germline values: CDR1 MGHRA, CDR2 YSYEKL. The CDR3 DNA follows: TGCGCCAGCAGGGTTCGGGAAAGGGGCAATCAGCCCCAGCATTTT. Translation gives CASRVRERGNQPQHF.

The gene calls are TRBV18 and TRBJ1-1; D remains ambiguous. V was trimmed by 5 bases and J by 0 bases, leaving 10 bases between them. The CDR3 extends over 14 amino acids. Germline CDR1 KGHSH, CDR2 LQKENI. The chain's CDR3 is CASSLQPVNTEAFF. In DNA form, the CDR3 reads TGTGCCAGCTCATTACAGCCGGTGAACACTGAAGCTTTCTTT.

J is TRBJ2-3 and V is TRBV19; TRBD1 might be the D (5 bases). In germline, CDR1 is LNHDA, CDR2 SQIVND (reference sequence). The CDR3 covers 18 residues. Trimming pared 2 bases from V and 4 bases from J, leaving 22 bases between. The CDR3 spells CASSITPRPLGVADTQYF. The CDR3 DNA follows: TGTGCCAGTAGTATAACCCCCAGGCCATTAGGGGTGGCAGATACGCAGTATTTT.

The gene calls are TRBV4-1 and TRBJ2-3, with a possible D match to TRBD2 (5 bases). V lost 0 bases and J lost 2, with 12 bases in between. Looked up from germline, CDR1 is MGHRA and CDR2 is YSYEKL. The CDR3 extends over 16 amino acids. CDR3 sequence (DNA): TGCGCCAGCAGCCAAGATCGGGATTCATTCACAGATACGCAGTATTTT. Its translation: CASSQDRDSFTDTQYF.